The 22 T cell receptor beta chains given below trace back to one sample, sequenced in a study of blood T cell repertoires in COVID-19. Assay used: immunoSEQ multiplex PCR; TCRdb lists only in-frame clones, some missing. The repertoire has around 470,000 clones, approximately 89% of them found once; the top ten carry about 1%. The specimen sequenced was peripheral blood. The receptors derive from a man aged 18 to 29 with COVID-19, enrolled during active disease.

V usage is TRBV11-2 and J usage is TRBJ2-7; D uncertain. Germline V lookup: CDR1 SGHAT, CDR2 FQNNGV. The CDR3 has 14 amino acids. Trimming removed 1 base from V and 2 bases from J, with 9 bases in between. For the CDR3, the DNA is TGTGCCAGCAGCTTAGGACACTTGGCCTACGAGCAGTACTTC. The encoded protein is CASSLGHLAYEQYF.

J is TRBJ1-1 and V is TRBV6-5, with D unclear. V was shortened by 0 bases and J by 5 bases, with 13 bases between the two germline ends. This CDR3 spans 15 amino acids. The germline V gene has CDR1 MNHEY and CDR2 SVGAGI. Written as DNA, the CDR3 is TGTGCCAGCAGTTACTCCCCCGGGCCGGGGACTGAAGCTTTCTTT. It is translated as CASSYSPGPGTEAFF.

The genes are TRBV6-5 and TRBJ2-7, with D maybe TRBD2 (6 bases). The CDR3 consists of 15 residues. Germline CDR1 is MNHEY and CDR2 is SVGAGI. The ends were cut back, 6 bases at V and 1 base at J, with 16 bases in the middle. The CDR3 loop is CASSPSSGRSYEQYF. CDR3 sequence (DNA): TGTGCCAGCAGCCCGAGTTCCGGGAGATCCTACGAGCAGTACTTC.

The chain carries TRBV14 and TRBJ2-7, with D possibly TRBD2 on 5 matching bases. Trimming pared 1 base from V and 4 bases from J, leaving 14 bases between. CDR1 is SGHDN, CDR2 FVKESK, per germline. This CDR3 is built from 15 residues. The chain's CDR3 is CASSQGGRGSYEQYF. The CDR3 nucleotides read TGTGCCAGCAGCCAAGGTGGGAGAGGAAGTTACGAGCAGTACTTC.

V is TRBV9 and J is TRBJ2-4; 10 bases line up with TRBD2. The CDR3 contains 15 residues. The trim removed 3 bases at V and 7 bases at J, leaving 7 bases unmatched. Per germline, CDR1 SGDLS and CDR2 YYNGEE. CDR3 in DNA: TGTGCCAGCAGCGAGGGAAGCGGGAGGGCTAACATTCAGTACTTC. Encoded protein: CASSEGSGRANIQYF.

The rearrangement uses TRBV2 and TRBJ2-7; 8 positions agree with TRBD2. The CDR3 is made up of 14 amino acids. Trimming cost V 8 bases and J 4 bases; bases outside gene matches: 10. Germline CDR1 SNHLY, CDR2 FYNNEI. The CDR3 is CASGEASGLYEQYF. The CDR3 nucleotides are TGTGCCAGCGGAGAGGCTAGCGGGTTGTACGAGCAGTACTTC.

The V gene is TRBV5-6, the J gene TRBJ2-1, with a weak D call TRBD2 (6 bases). Between the trimmed V and J ends, which lost 2 bases and 6 bases, there was a span of 15 bases. This CDR3 region has 15 residues. The germline V gene encodes CDR1 SGHDT and CDR2 YYEEEE. The CDR3 DNA is TGTGCCAGCAGCTTCATAGCGGAGAGAACCAATGAGCAGTTCTTC. Translating it yields CASSFIAERTNEQFF. Using reference TRBV5-6 and TRBJ2-1 for the parts outside the CDR3, the full variable domain is DAGVTQSPTHLIKTRGQQVTLRCSPKSGHDTVSWYQQALGQGPQFIFQYYEEEERQRGNFPDRFSGHQFPNYSSELNVNALLLGDSALYLCASSFIAERTNEQFFGPGTRLTVL.

The V call is TRBV6-5, the J call TRBJ1-1; TRBD1 matches at 7 bases. The CDR3 extends over 14 amino acids. V dropped 2 bases and J dropped 2; count of bases not matched to a gene: 2. Per the germline V gene, CDR1 is MNHEY and CDR2 is SVGAGI. The CDR3, as DNA: TGTGCCAGCAGTTACGGGACAGAAAACACTGAAGCTTTCTTT. The encoded protein is CASSYGTENTEAFF.

CDR3 sequence (DNA): TGTGCCAGCAAAACAGGGAACACCGGGGAGCTGTTTTTT. Its protein is CASKTGNTGELFF. The rearrangement links TRBV6-5 to TRBJ2-2; a possible D gene is TRBD1 (5 bases). V lost 7 bases, J lost 1 base, and 7 bases lay in between. Germline-derived CDR1 and CDR2 are MNHEY and SVGAGI. This CDR3 has 13 residues.

This chain links TRBV10-1 with TRBJ2-2; 8 nucleotides line up with TRBD2. V was pared by 6 bases and J by 4 bases, with 1 base of the junction left unmatched. Germline V lookup: CDR1 WNHNN, CDR2 SYGVQD (reference sequence). The CDR3 runs 13 residues. The CDR3 loop reads CASSGLATGELFF. CDR3 nucleotides: TGCGCCAGCAGCGGACTAGCCACCGGGGAGCTGTTTTTT.

This chain connects TRBV10-3 to TRBJ1-5; no reliable D call. Trimming took 3 bases from V and 7 from J, leaving 13 bases between them. The CDR3 has 14 residues. The germline V gene encodes CDR1 ENHRY and CDR2 SYGVKD. The CDR3 sequence is CAISDLTGGQPQHF. Written as DNA, the CDR3 is TGTGCCATCAGTGACCTGACGGGAGGACAGCCCCAGCATTTT.

The gene calls are TRBV9 and TRBJ2-5; D gene ambiguous. CDR1 is SGDLS and CDR2 is YYNGEE in the germline V gene. V gave up 1 base and J gave up 2 bases, with 9 bases separating them. The CDR3 sequence is 14 residues long. This CDR3 reads CASSVTAKQETQYF. The CDR3 coding sequence is TGTGCCAGCAGCGTAACAGCCAAACAAGAGACCCAGTACTTC.

The rearrangement joins TRBV10-2 to TRBJ2-1; a weak D match, TRBD2 (6 bases). The CDR3 runs 15 residues. The V gene lost 7 bases and the J gene lost 7 bases, with 20 bases spanning the gap. The germline gives CDR1 WSHSY, CDR2 SAAADI. CDR3 loop: CASTPPGGWGNEQFF. In DNA form, the CDR3 reads TGCGCCAGCACTCCCCCCGGAGGGTGGGGGAATGAGCAGTTCTTC.

The chain has TRBV27 and TRBJ2-1, with 8 bases lining up with TRBD2. The ends lost 7 bases at V and 0 bases at J; junction bases unmatched: 2. The germline gives CDR1 MNHEY, CDR2 SMNVEV (reference sequence). The CDR3 consists of 14 residues. The DNA for the CDR3 is TGTGCCAGCACCACTAGCGGCTCCTACAATGAGCAGTTCTTC. Translated: CASTTSGSYNEQFF.

V usage is TRBV5-4 and J usage is TRBJ2-3; 15 nucleotides align to TRBD2. CDR3 length: 16 residues. V lost 2 bases to trimming and J lost 4 bases; unmatched junction nucleotides: 2. Germline-derived CDR1 and CDR2 are SGHNT and YYREEE (reference sequence). The CDR3 DNA is TGTGCCAGCAGCTTTGGACTAGCGGGAGGGGCAGATACGCAGTATTTT. It specifies CASSFGLAGGADTQYF.

The chain employs TRBV5-1 and TRBJ2-5; 14 bases fit TRBD2. Looked up from germline, CDR1 is SGHRS and CDR2 is YFSETQ. This CDR3 comprises 18 residues. J lost 2 bases, V lost 4 bases, and 10 bases had no gene match. The DNA for the CDR3 is TGCGCCAGCAGCATCGGGACTAGCGGGAGCGGGGGTCAAGAGACCCAGTACTTC. Translating it yields CASSIGTSGSGGQETQYF.

The chain couples TRBV27 to TRBJ1-1; 10 nucleotides match TRBD1. J was trimmed by 6 bases and V by 6 bases; bases with no gene match: 10. This CDR3 has 15 amino acids. Germline CDR1 and CDR2: MNHEY and SMNVEV (reference sequence). The chain's CDR3 is CASRPLTGGVAEAFF. Here the CDR3 DNA reads TGTGCCAGCAGACCGCTGACAGGGGGCGTTGCTGAAGCTTTCTTT.

The chain employs TRBV2 and TRBJ2-4; 8 bases fit TRBD1. The V and J ends lost 2 bases and 0 bases, in that order; junction bases with no gene match: 9. Germline lookup yields CDR1 SNHLY and CDR2 FYNNEI. This CDR3 is 18 amino acids long. In nucleotides, the CDR3 is TGTGCCAGCAGTGAATATGGACAGGGAAGTGGAGCCAAAAACATTCAGTACTTC. It is translated as CASSEYGQGSGAKNIQYF.

The DNA of the CDR3 is TGTGCCAGTTCCGGGGGGGCGGGCTCAGATACGCAGTATTTT. Protein sequence: CASSGGAGSDTQYF. The chain joins TRBV19 to TRBJ2-3; 8 bases fit TRBD2. Germline CDR1 and CDR2: LNHDA and SQIVND (reference sequence). Trimming cost V 8 bases and J 4 bases; bases outside gene matches: 8. The CDR3 is 14 amino acids.

The chain combines TRBV16 with TRBJ2-1; a possible D gene is TRBD1 (5 bases). The CDR3 is 14 amino acids. CDR1 and CDR2 from the germline V gene are KGHSY and FQNENV. The V end was cut by 2 bases, the J end by 0 bases, with 5 bases between. The CDR3 sequence is CASSQDSSYNEQFF. CDR3 bases: TGTGCCAGCAGCCAAGACAGCTCCTACAATGAGCAGTTCTTC.

This clone was seen just once. The rearrangement links TRBV5-1 to TRBJ2-2; D possibly corresponds to TRBD2 (6 bases). CDR1 and CDR2 from the germline V gene are SGHRS and YFSETQ. Trimming stripped 5 bases from V and 3 bases from J, with 14 bases between. The CDR3 spans 15 residues. For the CDR3, the DNA is TGCGCCAGCAGGCCTTCGGGACTCCACACCGGGGAGCTGTTTTTT. Amino acids: CASRPSGLHTGELFF.

Worth noting for this clone: The sample holds other DNA sequences that translate to the same CDR3. This chain joins TRBV10-3 and TRBJ2-7; weak D call: TRBD2 (5 bases). Germline CDR1 ENHRY, CDR2 SYGVKD. Trimming removed 0 bases at V and 3 bases at J, with 6 bases between. The CDR3 runs 13 residues. The CDR3 reads CAISESRDYEQYF. The CDR3 DNA follows: TGTGCCATCAGTGAGTCGAGGGACTACGAGCAGTACTTC.